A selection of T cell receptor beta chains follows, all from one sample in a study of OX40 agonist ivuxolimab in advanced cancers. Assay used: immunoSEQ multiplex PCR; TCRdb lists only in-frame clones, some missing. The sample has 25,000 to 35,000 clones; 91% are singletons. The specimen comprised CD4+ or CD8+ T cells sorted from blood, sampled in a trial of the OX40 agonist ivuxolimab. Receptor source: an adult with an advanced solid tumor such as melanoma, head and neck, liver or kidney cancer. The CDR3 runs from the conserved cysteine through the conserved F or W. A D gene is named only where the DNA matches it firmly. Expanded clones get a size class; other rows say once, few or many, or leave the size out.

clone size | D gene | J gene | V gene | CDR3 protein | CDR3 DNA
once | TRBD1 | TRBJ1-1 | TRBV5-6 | CASSSQGGTEAFF | TGTGCCAGCAGCTCTCAGGGGGGTACTGAAGCTTTCTTT
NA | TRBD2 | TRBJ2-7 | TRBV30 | CAFRTSVTYEQYF | TGTGCCTTTAGGACTAGCGTTACCTACGAGCAGTACTTC
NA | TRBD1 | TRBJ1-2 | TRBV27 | CASSSGTGGYGYTF | TGTGCCAGCAGTTCCGGGACAGGGGGATATGGCTACACCTTC
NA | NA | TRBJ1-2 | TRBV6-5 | CASGKQGGGYGYTF | TGTGCCAGCGGAAAACAGGGTGGCGGCTATGGCTACACCTTC
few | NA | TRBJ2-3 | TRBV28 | CASSFVAGTDTQYF | TGTGCCAGCAGTTTCGTAGCGGGCACAGATACGCAGTATTTT
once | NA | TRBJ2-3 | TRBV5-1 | CASQGQVGTDTQYF | TGCGCCAGCCAAGGGCAAGTGGGCACAGATACGCAGTATTTT
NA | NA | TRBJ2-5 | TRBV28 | CASSSLLQGEETQYF | TGTGCCAGCAGTTCCCTACTACAGGGAGAAGAGACCCAGTACTTC
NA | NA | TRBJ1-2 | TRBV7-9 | CASSRQTDSNYGYTF | TGTGCCAGCAGCAGACAGACTGATTCTAACTATGGCTACACCTTC
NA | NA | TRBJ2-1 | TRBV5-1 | CASSLGAGTGEQFF | TGCGCCAGCAGCTTGGGGGCGGGTACGGGTGAGCAGTTCTTC
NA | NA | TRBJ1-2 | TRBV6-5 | CASSYSGTYGYTF | TGTGCCAGCAGTTACTCAGGGACCTATGGCTACACCTTC
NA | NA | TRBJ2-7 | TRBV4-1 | CASSQAPGAYEQYF | TGCGCCAGCAGCCAAGCCCCTGGAGCCTACGAGCAGTACTTC
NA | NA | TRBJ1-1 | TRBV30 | CAWSVLPVRYSEAFF | TGTGCCTGGAGTGTACTCCCAGTCCGTTACAGTGAAGCTTTCTTT
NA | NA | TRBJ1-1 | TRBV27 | CASSLRGSEAFF | TGTGCCAGCAGTTTAAGAGGTTCAGAAGCTTTCTTT